This T cell receptor beta chain appears in the sequencing data of a study of cytomegalovirus exposure and HLA in healthy donors (dated by TCRdb to 2016 to 2017). About the full investigation: An earlier analysis of more than 550 of the donors reported over 250 Gb of sequence data and roughly 120 million unique TCR beta sequences obtained from 180 million or so T cells. The study aimed to test whether cataloging public T cell receptors could reveal signatures of past pathogen exposure. Four to six DR-DQ haplotypes were handled as single units for association and clustering, since linkage in the cohort was strong. Rather than using new phenotypic data, the later analysis identified candidate immune exposures from TCR beta sequences and from how often those sequences occurred across donors. A later genetic analysis took genome-wide SNP genotypes for about 55% of the roughly 700 donors and used that subset as a discovery cohort. Among the roughly 430 genotyped donors, around 81% belonged to the genetic ancestry cluster associated with self-reported Caucasian donors. In addition to the first cohort of several hundred subjects, a separate validation cohort of under 150 different subjects was used. An early release covering about 600 HLA-typed donors comprised 250 to 350 gigabases of sequencing data and tens of millions of unique TCR sequences. Both class I and class II loci were covered by HLA typing, at four-digit resolution. Using immunosequencing, the study profiled T cell repertoires from fewer than 700 subjects and related those repertoires to cytomegalovirus serostatus. To predict cytomegalovirus infection status, the study combined high-throughput TCR immunosequencing, statistical association of individual TCRs with disease status, and machine learning. To study patterns of TCR occurrence, a later analysis re-analyzed previously published TCR beta repertoires from around 700 donors and added high-resolution HLA genotyping. Across about 380 genotyped donors of the cohort, an average of roughly 200,000 unique TCR beta nucleotide sequences per donor were sequenced, and 15% to 20% of those sequences were non-productive. Donor age, sex, ethnicity and CMV serostatus were compiled together with the repertoire data. Typing coverage varied by locus: roughly 620-640 donors for A, B, C, DRB1 and DQB1; roughly 560 for DQA1; more than 600 for DPA1; approximately 470 for DPB1. Every discovery cohort repertoire had been produced on one sequencing platform. An earlier analysis of around 580 of the donors used high-throughput TCR beta sequencing to judge whether each TCR beta V gene segment behaved as functional or pseudogenic.

A word on this clone: Which antigen it targets is not known. No base-level quality is on record; no much larger clone is a single base apart.

The library was obtained by the immunoSEQ multiplex PCR assay. For the multiplex PCR, a mixture combining 60 forward primers for TCR Vbeta segments and 13 reverse primers for TCR Jbeta segments was used. The CDR3 region of rearranged TCR beta genes was amplified from genomic DNA by a multiplex PCR assay. The amplified TCR beta libraries were sequenced on the Illumina HiSeq System as 87-base-pair reads. As for how the authors treated the data: A later analysis tallied some 79 million unique TCR beta chains across the approximately 670 repertoires, and some 10 million of those chains were shared by two or more donors. Raw reads were error-corrected and collapsed into unique sequences by a nearest-neighbor algorithm in which closely related sequences were merged to remove PCR and sequencing errors. V, D and J gene segments were assigned by aligning CDR3 sequences to IMGT reference sequences. For a sequence to be retained, a match of at least six nucleotides to both a V gene segment and a J gene segment was required. Rearrangements were classified as productive when the CDR3 lacked stop codons and remained in frame with V and J, and all other rearrangements were classified as non-productive. CDR3 was defined according to IMGT convention as the region running from the second conserved V-encoded cysteine to the conserved J-encoded phenylalanine. The earlier analysis of about 610 of the donors excluded any sequence lacking an unambiguous match to a single V gene segment. In an earlier analysis of a few hundred of the donors, a V segment was called functional when productive rearrangements were above 56.7%, and segregating when the standard deviation between donors exceeded 5%. A statistical classification framework was developed to diagnose cytomegalovirus status using the catalog of TCR beta chain sequences. In a later analysis, TCR nucleotide sequences were compared against IMGT/GENE-DB human TR gene sequences so that V and J genes could be assigned. A later analysis assigned CDR3 sequences and most-parsimonious VDJ recombination scenarios with the TCRdist pipeline. In a later analysis, each TCR beta chain was defined by its CDR3 amino acid sequence together with its V-gene family, and reads without a unique V-gene family were excluded. In a later analysis, a few hundred highly shared, low-generation-probability nucleotide sequences were removed to address suspected cross-contamination and a sequencing artifact. In a later analysis, a clonal expansion index for each public chain was calculated from normalized within-repertoire ranks of inferred template counts. Generation probabilities in a later analysis came from a VDJ recombination model fitted to out-of-frame rearrangements, and those results were checked against IGoR. A later analysis scored TCR-TCR, TCR-HLA and TCR-CMV co-occurrence with hypergeometric tests, applying a repertoire-size bias correction to TCR pairs. False discovery rates were estimated in a later analysis by permuting HLA or CMV assignments 20 times. In a later analysis, co-occurring TCRs were grouped using DBSCAN, and TCRdist sequence similarity was added for clustering within HLA-allele-positive subsets. Repertoires with fewer than 30,000 or more than 120,000 public chains, plus five repertoires with anomalous nucleotide sharing, were excluded from co-occurrence clustering. TCRdb mirrors the immuneACCESS table, restricted to in-frame sequences. Some clones are absent from its copies; in checked studies, under half trace to an unresolved V gene, and the reason for the others is unknown. V and J calls and clone size are those listed in that table; D and trimming were worked out from the DNA. A total of under 95,000 clones appear in this sample, around 80% of them only once. The top ten clonotypes cover approximately 1% of the sample.

General conclusions and limits of the study: V-gene and J-gene trimming of TCR beta chains was associated with a missense DCLRE1C variant in a later genetic analysis, and the association was replicated in an independent cohort. Roughly uniform sequencing depth across donors was assumed in presence/absence analyses, although this assumption may not hold. A further reported finding was that TCR beta sequences accurately predicted the HLA-A and HLA-B alleles for most subjects in the first cohort. In a later analysis, TCR association rates were found to vary across HLA loci, with the most associated TCRs seen for DRB1 alleles and the fewest for HLA-C alleles. Strong co-occurrence of HLA alleles, especially DR and DQ, made assigning TCR associations to individual alleles difficult. Broadly in line with IMGT annotations, most TCR beta V segments showed up in productive rearrangements about 90% or about 30% of the time in an earlier analysis of several hundred of the donors. Correlated functional status among segregating V segments might reflect linkage disequilibrium, but an unknown experimental factor could not be ruled out. The authors suggested that the approach could potentially be extended to other disease states and immunological phenotypes. In this cohort, only TCR beta chains were sequenced, and detectable features were limited by the absence of alpha or paired-chain data. Compared with equally common non-associated chains, HLA-associated TCR beta chains in a later analysis were more clonally expanded and had lower generation probabilities. A total of roughly 160 TCR beta chains were listed by the study as associated with cytomegalovirus. In a later analysis, several top co-occurrence clusters were reported to appear linked to parvovirus B19, influenza, CMV and Epstein-Barr virus. The classifier was reported to diagnose cytomegalovirus status with high specificity and sensitivity in both the original and validation cohorts. In a later analysis, most CMV-associated TCR beta chains were found to appear HLA-restricted, with HLA associations seemingly driven largely by CMV exposure. A later genetic analysis reported fewer N-insertions in productive TCRs among donors in an Asian-associated ancestry cluster than the approximately 700-donor mean. Because counts were too low, about 17 rarely observed V segments, including chromosome 9 orphons, were excluded from the earlier analysis of roughly 580 of the donors. HLA typing was unavailable for some donors at each locus, so association tests used only the typed subset. Three of the identified cytomegalovirus-associated TCR beta chains were confirmed in vitro to be specific for cytomegalovirus antigens. For the cohort, immune exposure information was limited to CMV serostatus. At a false discovery rate of 0.05, a later analysis linked 16,951 TCR beta sequences to specific HLA alleles. Because the 87-base-pair reads could not distinguish some IMGT-functional V segments, including TRBV6-2 and TRBV6-3, those segments were excluded. While some public TCRs were present in many individuals, most TCR sequences turned up only very rarely across donors. A cluster of highly shared sequence variants was judged likely to represent a technical artifact of the sequencing pipeline.

The cohort was made up of 650 to 700 healthy bone marrow donors. At the time of sampling, every cohort member was nominally healthy, though immune exposures that went unrecorded were likely present. The donor tested CMV seronegative and was one of the 352 seronegative cohort members. A peripheral blood sample was provided by each donor, and peripheral blood mononuclear cells were used for TCR beta sequencing. Genomic DNA was extracted from the blood cell samples with the Qiagen DNeasy Blood Extraction Kit. V is cut back by 4 bases and J by 1 base, with 4 bases in the junction unmatched. Based on the germline V gene, the CDR1 and CDR2 sequences are SNHLY and FYNNEI. Spanning cysteine to phenylalanine, the CDR3 consists of 15 amino acids. Solely the CDR3 DNA is kept, with 45 bases framed from the first base.

This sequence originates from a male donor in good health and CMV-seronegative. Source material: PBMCs. The chain is made from TRBV2 and TRBJ2-3; 8 junctional bases match TRBD2. The nucleotide sequence is TGTGCCAGCAGTGTAAGCGGGGGCCGCACAGATACGCAGTATTTT. Its protein product is CASSVSGGRTDTQYF.